This T cell receptor beta chain originates from a study of T cell clonality in common variable immunodeficiency. Study conclusions and caveats: Fewer deletions and N-nucleotide insertions were reportedly seen in common variable immunodeficiency TCR beta sequences. CVID subjects had higher TCRbeta clonality than healthy controls, most marked in about a third.

V was clipped by 2 bases and J by 3 bases; unmatched bases: 11. The CDR3 runs to 17 residues. Diagnosis required reduced IgG, IgA and/or IgM with specific antibody deficiency. In its sample, this clone was seen many times. The antigen is unknown. The read ends 3 residues early relative to the CDR3; the germline J gene fills the gap. Sequencing input was equivalent genomic DNA from CVID and controls. The protocol was immunoSEQ multiplex PCR, while the TCRdb copy is restricted to in-frame clones and leaves out a portion. The specimen gives about 42,000 clones without singletons; the ten biggest hold around 5.8%.

Sample: peripheral blood mononuclear cells. This rearrangement joins TRBV12-3 or TRBV12-4 to TRBJ2-5; 8 bases fit TRBD1. The sequence came from a human donor with common variable immunodeficiency. The CDR3 region is CASSLRQKAGGKETQYF. Incomplete CDR3 DNA: TGTGCCAGCAGTTTAAGGCAAAAGGCAGGGGGCAAAGAGACC.